This TCR beta chain was documented in a study of blood T cells in healthy people across ages. Combining a sample-barcoded 5' primer with a J-beta primer mix, a second PCR ran for about 6 to 12 cycles. A single record per CDR3 protein comes from TCRdb applying MiXCR to the 5' RACE reads. This sample has about 1.7 million distinct CDR3 sequences, with 25% to 30% found just once. This clonotype was counted only a few times. Germline assignment: CDR1 SGHRS and CDR2 YFSETQ. The V and J ends lost 4 bases and 5 bases respectively, with 18 bases between them. The CDR3 is made up of 15 amino acids. This rearrangement joins TRBV5-1 to TRBJ1-2; TRBD1 is a possible D gene (5 bases). The sample taken for sequencing was blood. The sequence came from a woman younger than 45 in good health. CDR3 sequence: CASSDGTQLLYGYTF. The DNA of the CDR3 is TGCGCCAGCAGCGACGGGACCCAGCTTCTTTATGGCTACACCTTC.